This T cell receptor beta chain came from a study of blood T cell repertoires in COVID-19. Across the study: The samples span acute and convalescent COVID-19 from the United States, Italy and Spain. In each case, the material was cDNA or gDNA derived from T cells, B-cell-depleted T cells, or PBMCs.

Authors' processing steps: Scientists estimated how many nucleated cells there were by amplifying reference gene primers. Sequenced by immunoSEQ multiplex PCR; TCRdb stores in-frame clones only, minus some. That table supplies the V and J calls and clone size; D and trimming were determined from the DNA. The data show about 18,000 clones, 75% to 90% seen once. Germline loops: CDR1 LGHDT, CDR2 YNNKEL (reference sequence). Trimming cost V 0 bases and J 3 bases, with 5 bases left between them. The CDR3 is 13 amino acids. Material for sequencing was peripheral blood. The V gene is TRBV3-1 (or the pseudogene TRBV3-2), the J gene TRBJ1-2, with D hard to call. The receptor comes from a man aged 45-65 years with active COVID-19. CDR3 region: CASSQEVDYGYTF. CDR3 sequence (DNA): TGTGCCAGCAGCCAAGAGGTAGACTATGGCTACACCTTC.